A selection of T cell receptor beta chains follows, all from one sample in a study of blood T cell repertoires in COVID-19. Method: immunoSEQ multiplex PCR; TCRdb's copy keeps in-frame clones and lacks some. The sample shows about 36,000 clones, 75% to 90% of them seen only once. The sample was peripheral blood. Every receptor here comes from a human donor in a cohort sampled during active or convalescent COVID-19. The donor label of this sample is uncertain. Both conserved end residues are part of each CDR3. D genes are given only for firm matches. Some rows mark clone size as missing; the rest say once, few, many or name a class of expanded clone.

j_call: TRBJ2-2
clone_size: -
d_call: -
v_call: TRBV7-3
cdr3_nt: TGTGCCAGCAGCTTAGCGGTAGCGGATACGTTCGCGAACACCGGGGAGCTGTTTTTT
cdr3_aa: CASSLAVADTFANTGELFF

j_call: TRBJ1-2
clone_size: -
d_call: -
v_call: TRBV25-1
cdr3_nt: TGTGCCAGCAGTGGCGGGGCTAGGACGAACTATGGCTACACCTTC
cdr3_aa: CASSGGARTNYGYTF

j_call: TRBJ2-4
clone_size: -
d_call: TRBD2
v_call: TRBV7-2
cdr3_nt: TGTGCCAGCAGCCCCCGGGAGGGGCGAGCCAAAAACATTCAGTACTTC
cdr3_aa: CASSPREGRAKNIQYF

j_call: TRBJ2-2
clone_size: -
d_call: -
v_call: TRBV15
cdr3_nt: TGTGCCACCCAGAAGAAGAACACCGGGGAGCTGTTTTTT
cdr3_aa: CATQKKNTGELFF

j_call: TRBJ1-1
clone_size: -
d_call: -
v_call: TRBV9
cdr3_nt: TGTGCCAGCAGCGTAATGGTTGGAGGGAACACTGAAGCTTTCTTT
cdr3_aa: CASSVMVGGNTEAFF

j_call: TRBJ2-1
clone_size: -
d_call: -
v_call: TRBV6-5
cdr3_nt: TGTGCCAGCGGACGGGGCTCCTACAATGAGCAGTTCTTC
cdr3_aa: CASGRGSYNEQFF

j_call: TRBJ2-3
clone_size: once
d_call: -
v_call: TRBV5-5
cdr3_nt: TGTGCCAGCAGCTTGGAAATTCGGGGTGGCACAGATACGCAGTATTTT
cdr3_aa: CASSLEIRGGTDTQYF

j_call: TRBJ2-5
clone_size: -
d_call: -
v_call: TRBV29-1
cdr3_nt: TGCAGCGTTGGGAGGTACCAAGAGACCCAGTACTTC
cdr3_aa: CSVGRYQETQYF

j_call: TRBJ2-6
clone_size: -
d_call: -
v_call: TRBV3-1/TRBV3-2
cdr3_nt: TGTGCCAGCAGCCAAACGGGGGGGGCCAACGTCCTGACTTTC
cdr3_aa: CASSQTGGANVLTF

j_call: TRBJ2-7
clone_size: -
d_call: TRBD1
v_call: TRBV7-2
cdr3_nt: TGTGCCAGCAGCCTCTACAGGGGGACCCTTCCCTACGAGCAGTACTTC
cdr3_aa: CASSLYRGTLPYEQYF

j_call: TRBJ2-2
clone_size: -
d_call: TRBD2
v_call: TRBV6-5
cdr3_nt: TGTGCCAGCATGGGGTTGGCTAGCGGGGGCGGGGAGCTGTTTTTT
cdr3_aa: CASMGLASGGGELFF

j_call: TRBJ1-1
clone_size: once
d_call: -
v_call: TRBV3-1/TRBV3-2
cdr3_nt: TGTGCCAGCAGCCAACCCAGGGCGTCGAACACTGAAGCTTTCTTT
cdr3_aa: CASSQPRASNTEAFF

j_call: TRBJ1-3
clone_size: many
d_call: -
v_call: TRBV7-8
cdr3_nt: TGTGCCAGCAGCTTAGTTCCTGGGGCGAGCTCTGGAAACACCATATATTTT
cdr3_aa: CASSLVPGASSGNTIYF

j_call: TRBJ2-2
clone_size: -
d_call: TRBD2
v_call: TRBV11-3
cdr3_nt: TGTGCCAGCTTCCCCTCCAGGGAGGGGATAGTCACCGGGGAGCTGTTTTTT
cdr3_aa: CASFPSREGIVTGELFF

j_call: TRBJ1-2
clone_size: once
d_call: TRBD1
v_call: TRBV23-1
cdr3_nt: TGCGCCAGCAGTCAGGGGGGACAGGGGGCTTCCCATGGCTACACCTTC
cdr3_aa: CASSQGGQGASHGYTF

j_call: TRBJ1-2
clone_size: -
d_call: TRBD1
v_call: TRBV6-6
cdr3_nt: TGTGCCAGCAGTTATGGAGGGGGCGATCGCTACACCTTC
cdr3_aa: CASSYGGGDRYTF

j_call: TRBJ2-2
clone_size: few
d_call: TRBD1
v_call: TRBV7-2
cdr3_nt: TGTGCCAGCAGCTTAGCGGGGACAGGGTTCACCGGGGAGCTGTTTTTT
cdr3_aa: CASSLAGTGFTGELFF

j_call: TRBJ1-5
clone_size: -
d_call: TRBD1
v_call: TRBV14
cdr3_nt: TGTGCCAGCTCAGGGGGACTCAATCAGCCCCAGCATTTT
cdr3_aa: CASSGGLNQPQHF

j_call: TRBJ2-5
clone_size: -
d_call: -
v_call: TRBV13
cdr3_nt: TGTGCCAGCAGCTTAGGAGGTGGGGGGGAGACCCAGTACTTC
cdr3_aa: CASSLGGGGETQYF

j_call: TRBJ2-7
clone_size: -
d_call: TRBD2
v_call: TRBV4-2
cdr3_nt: TGTGCCAGCAGCCAGATTACGACCGGGACTAGCTCCGAGCAGTACTTC
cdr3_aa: CASSQITTGTSSEQYF

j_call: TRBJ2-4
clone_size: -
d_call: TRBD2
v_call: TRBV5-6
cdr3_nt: TGTGCCAGCAGCTTGAGGCTAGCGGGACACATTCAGTACTTC
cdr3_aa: CASSLRLAGHIQYF

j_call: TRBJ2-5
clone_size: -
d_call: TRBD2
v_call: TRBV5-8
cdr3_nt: TGTGCCAGCAGCTTGTCGTCGGCTAGCGGGAGTCAAGAGACCCAGTACTTC
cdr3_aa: CASSLSSASGSQETQYF

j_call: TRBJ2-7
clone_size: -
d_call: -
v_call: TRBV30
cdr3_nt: TGTGCCTTTACAGGGCCTGGGTACGAGCAGTACTTC
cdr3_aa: CAFTGPGYEQYF

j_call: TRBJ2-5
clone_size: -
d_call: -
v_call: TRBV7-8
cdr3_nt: TGTGCCAGCAGCTTAGAGGGGCAAGAGACCCAGTACTTC
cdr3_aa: CASSLEGQETQYF

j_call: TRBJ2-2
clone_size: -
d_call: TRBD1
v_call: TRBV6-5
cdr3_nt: TGTGCCAGCAGCCAAGGACAGGGGTACACCGGGGAGCTGTTTTTT
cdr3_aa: CASSQGQGYTGELFF

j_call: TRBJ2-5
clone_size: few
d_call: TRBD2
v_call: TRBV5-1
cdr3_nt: TGCGCCAGCAGCTGGGGACTAGAACGGGGAGAGACCCAGTACTTC
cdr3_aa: CASSWGLERGETQYF

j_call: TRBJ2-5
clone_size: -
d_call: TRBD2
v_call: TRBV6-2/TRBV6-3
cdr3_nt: TGTGCCAGCAGTTACACAACCGCGGGAGGCGAGACCCAGTACTTC
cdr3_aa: CASSYTTAGGETQYF

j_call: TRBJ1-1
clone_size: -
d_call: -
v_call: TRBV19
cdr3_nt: TGTGCCAGTACTCATCCCAGGGGCAACACTGAAGCTTTCTTT
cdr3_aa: CASTHPRGNTEAFF

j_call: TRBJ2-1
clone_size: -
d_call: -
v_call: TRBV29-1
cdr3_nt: TGCGGTCTTGGGGGGGGCAGCAATGAGCAGTTCTTC
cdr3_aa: CGLGGGSNEQFF

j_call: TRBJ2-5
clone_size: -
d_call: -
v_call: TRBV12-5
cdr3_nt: TGTGCTAGTGGTTCTGAAGAGACCCAGTACTTC
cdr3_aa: CASGSEETQYF

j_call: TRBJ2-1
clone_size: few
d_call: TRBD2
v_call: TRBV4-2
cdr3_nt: TGTGCCAGCAGCCAAGAGGCGGGAGGGCCAAGGAATGAGCAGTTCTTC
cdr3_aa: CASSQEAGGPRNEQFF

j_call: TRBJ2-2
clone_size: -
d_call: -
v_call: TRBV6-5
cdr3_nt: TGTGCCAGCAGTTCCGACAGCTACACCGGGGAGCTGTTTTTT
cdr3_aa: CASSSDSYTGELFF